This section outlines one T cell receptor beta chain sequence together with its context. This specimen comes from a study of blood T cell repertoires in COVID-19. Assay: immunoSEQ multiplex PCR; the TCRdb copy retains only in-frame clones and omits some. The table has hundreds of thousands of clones, nearly 90% seen once. Trimming left V 1 base short and J 0 bases short, with 13 bases between. The CDR3 runs to 16 residues. The material sequenced was PBMCs or T cells enriched from blood (not recorded which). The chain is built from TRBV23-1 and TRBJ2-7; weak D call: TRBD2 (5 bases). TRBV23-1 is an ORF, with its function uncertain. This sequence originates from a young woman with acute COVID-19. CDR3 sequence: CASSQYRGAVSYEQYF. The CDR3 nucleotides are TGCGCCAGCAGTCAATACCGGGGAGCGGTCTCCTACGAGCAGTACTTC.